The 27 T cell receptor beta chains below come from one sample, sequenced in a study of T cell responses to AZD1222 COVID-19 vaccine. Assay used: immunoSEQ multiplex PCR; TCRdb lists only in-frame clones, some missing. Of roughly 260,000 clones listed, over 90% were seen once; the top ten hold around 0.58%. The sequencing here drew on peripheral blood, taken on day 0 of AZD1222 vaccination. Receptors originate from an adult in good health.

Of note for this clone: Other DNA sequences in this sample translate to the same CDR3. The V gene is TRBV3-1 (or the pseudogene TRBV3-2), the J gene TRBJ1-1; D might be TRBD1 (5 bases). CDR1 and CDR2 from the germline V gene are LGHDT and YNNKEL (reference sequence). CDR3 length equals 13 residues. V shed 3 bases and J shed 4 bases, with 9 bases lying between them. CDR3 nucleotides: TGTGCCAGCAGCCAGGGGGGGGGCACTGAAGCTTTCTTT. Protein product: CASSQGGGTEAFF.

The J gene is TRBJ1-1, the V gene TRBV10-3, with TRBD1 as a possible D gene (6 bases). Trimming removed 3 bases from V and 5 bases from J, with 13 bases in between. The CDR3 is 14 amino acids. Germline V gene lookup returns CDR1 ENHRY and CDR2 SYGVKD. The CDR3, as DNA: TGTGCCATCAGTGAAGGCGGGGGGCGGACTGAAGCTTTCTTT. Translating gives CAISEGGGRTEAFF.

The V and J genes are TRBV25-1 and TRBJ1-1; possible D gene TRBD1, 5 bases. Germline CDR1 reads MGHDK; CDR2 reads SYGVNS. With 2 bases removed from V and 1 base from J, the gap between germline ends came to 11 bases. There are 15 residues in the CDR3. CDR3 sequence: CASSEGRGPNTEAFF. Written as DNA, the CDR3 is TGTGCCAGCAGTGAAGGGAGGGGCCCGAACACTGAAGCTTTCTTT. The full variable domain, its missing parts supplied by reference TRBV25-1 and TRBJ1-1, is EADIYQTPRYLVIGTGKKITLECSQTMGHDKMYWYQQDPGMELHLIHYSYGVNSTEKGDLSSESTVSRIRTEHFPLTLESARPSHTSQYLCASSEGRGPNTEAFFGQGTRLTVV.

The rearrangement uses TRBV7-9 and TRBJ2-3; no firm D call. The CDR3 totals 14 residues. V lost 5 bases and J lost 1, with 10 bases in between. Germline V gene lookup returns CDR1 SEHNR and CDR2 FQNEAQ (reference sequence). The CDR3 is CASSPPARTDTQYF. CDR3 DNA: TGTGCCAGCAGCCCTCCGGCGCGCACAGATACGCAGTATTTT.

V is TRBV30 and J is TRBJ2-3; no firm D call. The length of the CDR3 is 15 residues. Germline CDR1 GTSNPN, CDR2 SVGIG (reference sequence). V lost 0 bases and J 2 bases, leaving 12 bases between the germline ends. The CDR3 DNA sequence: TGTGCCTGGAGTGTACTCCACAGCTCCACAGATACGCAGTATTTT. This translates into CAWSVLHSSTDTQYF.

J is TRBJ1-2 and V is TRBV5-6; D is undetermined. Trimming cost V 0 bases and J 10 bases, with 13 bases left between them. CDR1 and CDR2 (germline): SGHDT, YYEEEE. This CDR3 has 13 amino acids. CDR3 amino acids: CASSLGSPLDYTF. The CDR3 DNA follows: TGTGCCAGCAGCTTGGGCAGTCCCCTTGACTACACCTTC. The whole variable domain, remainder taken from reference TRBV5-6 and TRBJ1-2, is DAGVTQSPTHLIKTRGQQVTLRCSPKSGHDTVSWYQQALGQGPQFIFQYYEEEERQRGNFPDRFSGHQFPNYSSELNVNALLLGDSALYLCASSLGSPLDYTFGSGTRLTVV.

J is TRBJ2-3 and V is TRBV6-5; D unresolved. V lost 6 bases to trimming and J lost 6 bases, with 7 bases between them. CDR1 is MNHEY and CDR2 is SVGAGI in the germline V gene. This CDR3 region has 11 residues. In DNA form, the CDR3 reads TGTGCCAGCAGATACCTGGATACGCAGTATTTT. Translation gives CASRYLDTQYF.

The rearrangement uses TRBV6-6 and TRBJ2-2; D tentatively reads TRBD1 or TRBD2 (5 bases each). CDR3 length: 13 amino acids. Germline CDR1 and CDR2: MNHNY and SVGAGI (reference sequence). V lost 11 bases and J 10 bases, leaving 20 bases between the germline ends. The CDR3 coding sequence is TGTGCCGGGCGCCGGGAACAGGTTAAGGAGCTGTTTTTT. Its translation: CAGRREQVKELFF.

In DNA, the CDR3 is TGTGCCAGCAGCGACACCACAGGGGGCGCGAGAGGCTACACCTTC. It specifies CASSDTTGGARGYTF. V usage is TRBV28 and J usage is TRBJ1-2; 9 nucleotides align to TRBD1. The CDR3 is 15 amino acids. The germline V gene has CDR1 MDHEN and CDR2 SYDVKM. V shed 6 bases and J 8 bases; nucleotides not matched to a gene: 13.

This clone was counted many times. This sequence joins TRBV19 and TRBJ2-2; no definite D call. V lost 6 bases and J 4 bases, leaving 9 bases between the germline ends. Germline CDR1 is LNHDA and CDR2 is SQIVND (reference sequence). This CDR3 has 13 residues. The CDR3 DNA reads TGTGCCAGTAGCTACACACTCACCGGGGAGCTGTTTTTT. Translation gives CASSYTLTGELFF.

The genes are TRBV6-5 and TRBJ2-2, with D tentatively TRBD1 (6 bases). V gave up 6 bases and J gave up 7 bases, with 15 bases separating them. Germline values: CDR1 MNHEY, CDR2 SVGAGI. The CDR3 contains 14 residues. The CDR3 DNA is TGTGCCAGCAGGACCCAGTTAGGGGGCGGGGAGCTGTTTTTT. Translated, it gives CASRTQLGGGELFF.

The chain has TRBV9 and TRBJ1-1; D ambiguous. CDR1 is SGDLS and CDR2 is YYNGEE in the germline V gene. This CDR3 region has 14 residues. Trimming took 1 base from V and 2 from J, leaving 9 bases between them. Written as DNA, the CDR3 is TGTGCCAGCAGCGTAACCAGCGGTAACACTGAAGCTTTCTTT. Its translation is CASSVTSGNTEAFF.

J is TRBJ2-1 and V is TRBV7-9; D could derive from TRBD1 or TRBD2 (5 bases each). Trimming shortened V by 1 base and J by 8 bases, and 15 bases separated the two germline ends. The CDR3 extends over 15 amino acids. Germline-derived CDR1 and CDR2 are SEHNR and FQNEAQ (reference sequence). The CDR3 bases are TGTGCCAGCAGCTTAGTCGGGGCCGCTGTCTATGAGCAGTTCTTC. Protein product: CASSLVGAAVYEQFF. The whole variable domain, filled in from reference TRBV7-9 and TRBJ2-1, reads DTGVSQNPRHKITKRGQNVTFRCDPISEHNRLYWYRQTLGQGPEFLTYFQNEAQLEKSRLLSDRFSAERPKGSFSTLEIQRTEQGDSAMYLCASSLVGAAVYEQFFGPGTRLTVL.

The chain uses TRBV19 and TRBJ1-1; no reliable D call. Trimming cost V 2 bases and J 0 bases, with 7 bases left between them. The length of the CDR3 is 14 residues. Germline CDR1 is LNHDA and CDR2 is SQIVND (reference sequence). CDR3 DNA: TGTGCCAGTAGTATAAAAGGAATGAACACTGAAGCTTTCTTT. Encoded protein: CASSIKGMNTEAFF.

Notes on this clone: Other DNA sequences from this sample encode an identical CDR3 as well. The chain recombines TRBV12-3 or TRBV12-4 with TRBJ2-2; no firm D call. Trimming removed 1 base from V and 3 bases from J, with 0 bases in between. The length of the CDR3 is 12 residues. The CDR3: CASSLDTGELFF. In DNA, the CDR3 is TGTGCCAGCAGTTTAGACACCGGGGAGCTGTTTTTT.

The chain carries TRBV4-1 and TRBJ2-1; 12 bases are shared with TRBD2. With 0 bases clipped from V and 7 bases from J, the junction kept 13 bases outside the gene matches. CDR1 is MGHRA and CDR2 is YSYEKL in the germline V gene. This CDR3 is 19 amino acids long. The CDR3 is CASSQDLGTSGRRGNEQFF. DNA for the CDR3: TGCGCCAGCAGCCAAGATCTGGGAACTAGCGGGAGGCGTGGGAATGAGCAGTTCTTC.

This rearrangement joins TRBV2 to TRBJ1-2; D is uncertain. This CDR3 region has 13 residues. The V and J ends lost 4 bases and 2 bases respectively, with 8 bases between them. The V gene's germline CDR1 is SNHLY and CDR2 FYNNEI. The CDR3, as DNA: TGTGCCAGCAGTGCGGCACCAAACTATGGCTACACCTTC. It specifies CASSAAPNYGYTF.

The V gene is TRBV4-3, the J gene TRBJ1-1, with D possibly matching TRBD1 (6 bases). The CDR3 totals 15 residues. CDR1 is LGHNA and CDR2 is YSLEER in the germline V gene. V dropped 0 bases and J dropped 4 bases, with 12 bases sitting between them. Here the CDR3 reads CASSQDSRGGTEAFF. The CDR3 bases are TGCGCCAGCAGCCAAGATAGCAGGGGAGGCACTGAAGCTTTCTTT.

The CDR3 region has the DNA TGTGCCAGCAGTTTAATGGGGGATAATTCACCCCTCCACTTT. This codes for CASSLMGDNSPLHF. The rearrangement joins TRBV28 to TRBJ1-6, with D maybe TRBD1 (5 bases). Germline CDR1 MDHEN, CDR2 SYDVKM. Trimming removed 2 bases from V and 5 bases from J, with 7 bases in between. This CDR3 comprises 14 residues.

This chain links TRBV28 with TRBJ1-2; 7 nucleotides agree with TRBD1. This CDR3 region has 15 residues. V lost 6 bases, J lost 8 bases, and 15 bases stayed unmatched. In germline, CDR1 is MDHEN, CDR2 SYDVKM. CDR3 loop: CASSPQGGEIVGYTF. CDR3 DNA: TGTGCCAGCAGCCCCCAAGGGGGCGAAATCGTGGGCTACACCTTC.

This rearrangement joins TRBV6-2 or TRBV6-3 to TRBJ1-1; maybe TRBD1 (6 bases). The CDR3 totals 12 residues. Per germline, CDR1 MNHEY and CDR2 SVGEGT. Trimming took 3 bases from V and 6 from J, leaving 8 bases between them. The CDR3 here is CASSYKGAEAFF. CDR3 bases: TGTGCCAGCAGTTATAAGGGGGCTGAAGCTTTCTTT.

Only a few counts were recorded for this clone. This rearrangement joins TRBV7-9 to TRBJ1-1; TRBD1 might be the D (6 bases). Germline CDR1 SEHNR, CDR2 FQNEAQ (reference sequence). Trimming took off 5 bases at V and 7 bases at J, with 20 bases between the two ends. The CDR3 has 15 residues. Written as DNA, the CDR3 is TGTGCCAGCAGCAGCCTTAGTAGGGGGGCCGTTGAAGCTTTCTTT. Its translation is CASSSLSRGAVEAFF.

The CDR3 loop is CASSPSPDRVNEQFF. Written as DNA, the CDR3 is TGTGCCAGCAGTCCCTCCCCCGACAGGGTAAATGAGCAGTTCTTC. The chain has TRBV28 and TRBJ2-1, with 7 bases aligning to TRBD1. This CDR3 spans 15 amino acids. Trimming cost V 5 bases and J 7 bases; bases outside gene matches: 11. Germline V CDR1 and CDR2: MDHEN, SYDVKM.

In this sample, this clone turned up once. The V gene is TRBV4-1, the J gene TRBJ1-2; 9 bases are shared with TRBD1. Looked up from germline, CDR1 is MGHRA and CDR2 is YSYEKL. CDR3 size: 15 residues. The trim removed 1 base at V and 4 bases at J, leaving 4 bases unmatched. CDR3: CASSQVTGGPYGYTF. The CDR3 DNA reads TGCGCCAGCAGCCAAGTGACAGGGGGACCCTATGGCTACACCTTC.

This chain links TRBV6-1 with TRBJ2-7, with unresolved D. CDR3 length equals 15 residues. Germline CDR1 MNHNS, CDR2 SASEGT. Trimming removed 2 bases from V and 7 bases from J, with 18 bases in between. The CDR3 DNA is TGTGCCAGCAGTGAAATTACAGAGTCCCTCGGGGAGCAGTACTTC. Translated: CASSEITESLGEQYF.

The V gene is TRBV9, the J gene TRBJ1-1, with D tentatively TRBD1 (5 bases). Germline loops: CDR1 SGDLS, CDR2 YYNGEE. There are 16 residues in the CDR3. The V and J ends lost 0 bases and 2 bases respectively, with 14 bases between them. The CDR3 DNA reads TGTGCCAGCAGCGTAGGGTCAGGGCTTACTAACACTGAAGCTTTCTTT. This sequence encodes CASSVGSGLTNTEAFF.

The gene calls are TRBV5-1 and TRBJ2-7, with TRBD1 matching 7 bases. The J segment lost 2 bases and the V segment lost 0 bases, leaving 5 bases of the junction unmatched. Germline CDR1 reads SGHRS; CDR2 reads YFSETQ. The CDR3 has 15 residues. This chain's CDR3 is CASSLVGQRPYEQYF. CDR3 bases: TGCGCCAGCAGCTTGGTGGGACAGAGGCCCTACGAGCAGTACTTC.